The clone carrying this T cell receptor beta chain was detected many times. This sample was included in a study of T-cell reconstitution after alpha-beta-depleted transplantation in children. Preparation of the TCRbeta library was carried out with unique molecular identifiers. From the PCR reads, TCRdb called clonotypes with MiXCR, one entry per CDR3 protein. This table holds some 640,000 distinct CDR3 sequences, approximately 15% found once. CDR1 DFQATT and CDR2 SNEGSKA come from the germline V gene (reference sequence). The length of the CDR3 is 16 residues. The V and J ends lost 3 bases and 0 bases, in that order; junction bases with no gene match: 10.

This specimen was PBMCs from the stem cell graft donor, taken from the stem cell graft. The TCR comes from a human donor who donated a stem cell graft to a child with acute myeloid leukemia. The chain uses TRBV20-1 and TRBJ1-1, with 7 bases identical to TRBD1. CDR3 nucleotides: TGCAGTGCTAGGTCGGGGCAGGGGGTAATGAACACTGAAGCTTTCTTT. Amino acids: CSARSGQGVMNTEAFF.